Below are 7 T cell receptor beta chains sequenced from a single sample in a study of CD8 T cells in Susac syndrome. Reverse transcription of roughly 0.45 to 1 ug RNA was performed with random hexamers. TCRdb reanalysed the immunoSEQ multiplex PCR reads using MiXCR and keeps one entry per CDR3 protein. The data hold about 150,000 distinct CDR3 sequences, with around 95% observed a single time. Sequencing was carried out using CD8+ T cells from PBMCs. The receptor source for this set is a human donor with multiple sclerosis.

The chain carries TRBV13 and TRBJ2-1; 10 nucleotides line up with TRBD2. Germline loops: CDR1 PRHDT, CDR2 FYEKMQ (reference sequence). J gave up 3 bases and V 5 bases, and 1 base lay outside the gene matches. This CDR3 has 14 amino acids. CDR3 sequence: CASSTSGNYNEQFF. The CDR3 nucleotides are TGTGCCAGCAGCACTAGCGGGAACTACAATGAGCAGTTCTTC. The full variable domain, rest sourced from reference TRBV13 and TRBJ2-1, is AAGVIQSPRHLIKEKRETATLKCYPIPRHDTVYWYQQGPGQDPQFLISFYEKMQSDKGSIPDRFSAQQFSDYHSELNMSSLELGDSALYFCASSTSGNYNEQFFGPGTRLTVL.

The chain employs TRBV20-1 and TRBJ2-7, with D perhaps given as TRBD1 or TRBD2 (5 bases each). This CDR3 spans 14 amino acids. Looked up from germline, CDR1 is DFQATT and CDR2 is SNEGSKA (reference sequence). The V end lost 1 base, the J end lost 2 bases, and 12 bases lay between the germline ends. In nucleotides, the CDR3 is TGCAGTGCTAGAGGGGGGACCCCAACCTACGAGCAGTACGTC. Translated, it gives CSARGGTPTYEQYV.

The rearrangement uses TRBV6-5 and TRBJ1-6; D unresolved. Germline CDR1 and CDR2: MNHEY and SVGAGI. V lost 0 bases, J lost 10 bases, and 10 bases lay in between. The CDR3 consists of 14 residues. The CDR3 coding sequence is TGTGCCAGCAGTTACTCCGGGAGGAGCTCACCCCTCCACTTT. Translated, it gives CASSYSGRSSPLHF.

This chain connects TRBV20-1 to TRBJ1-1, with unresolved D. V lost 2 bases and J lost 1, with 11 bases in between. Germline CDR1 DFQATT, CDR2 SNEGSKA (reference sequence). The CDR3 extends over 14 amino acids. CDR3 loop: CSARILMENTEAFF. CDR3 coding DNA: TGCAGTGCTAGAATTTTAATGGAGAACACTGAAGCTTTCTTT.

V gene TRBV6-2 or TRBV6-3 combines with J gene TRBJ1-2, with 7 bases that match TRBD1. Germline assignment: CDR1 MNHEY and CDR2 SVGEGT. V dropped 5 bases and J dropped 3; count of bases not matched to a gene: 3. This CDR3 is 13 amino acids long. The CDR3 DNA sequence: TGTGCCAGCAGTAAACAGGGGTACTATGGCTACACCTTC. Translating gives CASSKQGYYGYTF.

CDR3 loop: CASSQDRPDTGELFF. In nucleotides, the CDR3 is TGTGCCAGCAGCCAAGATAGGCCAGACACCGGGGAGCTGTTTTTT. This chain connects TRBV14 to TRBJ2-2; no clear D. The V gene's germline CDR1 is SGHDN and CDR2 FVKESK. The CDR3 runs 15 residues. The V and J ends lost 0 bases and 3 bases respectively, with 8 bases between them.

The chain combines TRBV29-1 with TRBJ2-2, with 7 bases fitting TRBD1. The CDR3 loop spans 14 amino acids. In germline, CDR1 is SQVTM, CDR2 ANQGSEA. V lost 0 bases and J lost 3; bases outside the gene matches: 1. The CDR3 sequence: CSVEEQGYTGELFF. Written as DNA, the CDR3 is TGCAGCGTTGAAGAACAGGGGTACACCGGGGAGCTGTTTTTT.